This T cell receptor (beta chain) emerged from a study of T cell repertoires in cytomegalovirus infection (dated by TCRdb to about 2019). Concerning the study at large: Donor HLA type was relevant to the analysis, because carriage of CMV infection together with the matching HLA type was indicated by public TCR beta signatures.

On this clonotype itself: The target of this receptor is not known. One base away there is no much larger clone; base qualities are not given.

The CDR3 holds 15 amino acids from the cysteine to the phenylalanine. Of all the DNA, just the CDR3 is kept, 45 bases in frame from base 1. V loses 6 bases, J loses 2 bases, and the germline ends lie 16 bases apart. The germline V gene (reference sequence) supplies CDR1 LNHDA and CDR2 SQIVND. The run used an Illumina HiSeq 1500. TCRdb reran the public reads through fastp at Q25 and MiXCR, keeping productive beta chains. Every entry covers one CDR3 protein and lists the most common genes and DNA from its rows. The sample table records about 310,000 distinct CDR3 sequences; 15% to 20% of these occur just once. The top ten clones comprise 12% of the sample. General findings and caveats noted by the study authors: In both this cohort and an independent cohort of more than 350 donors, the cumulative frequency of public TCR beta family members distinguished carriers of CMV infection plus the relevant HLA type. The ex vivo response was dominated by HLA-C-restricted CMV-specific TCR beta clonotypes, which also provided the single most frequent clonotype in two of eight donors.

The chain couples TRBV19 to TRBJ1-2; the D segment cannot be called with confidence. The receptor was derived from a human donor in good health (CMV status not recorded). Some clones in this sample may be carry-over from other donors' samples. The sample consisted of PBMCs. The DNA sequence follows: TGTGCCAGTAGCCCAACTGCAAACTTCAACTATGGCTACACCTTC. It is translated as CASSPTANFNYGYTF.